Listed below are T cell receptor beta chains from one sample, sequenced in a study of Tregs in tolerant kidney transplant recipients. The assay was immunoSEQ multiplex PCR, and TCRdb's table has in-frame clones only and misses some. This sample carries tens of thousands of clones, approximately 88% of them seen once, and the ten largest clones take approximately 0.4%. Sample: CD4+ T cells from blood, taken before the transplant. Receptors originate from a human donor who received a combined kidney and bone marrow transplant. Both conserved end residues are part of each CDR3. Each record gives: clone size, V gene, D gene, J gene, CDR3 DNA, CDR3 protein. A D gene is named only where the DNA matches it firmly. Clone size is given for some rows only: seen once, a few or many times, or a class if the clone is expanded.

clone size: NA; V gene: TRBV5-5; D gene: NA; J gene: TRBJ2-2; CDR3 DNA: TGTGCCAGCAGCCCCGGGAGTGGCGGGGAGCTGTTTTTT; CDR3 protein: CASSPGSGGELFF
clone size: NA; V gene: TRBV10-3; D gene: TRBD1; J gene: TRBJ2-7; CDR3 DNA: TGTGCCATCAGTGAAACCGGGACAGGGGCTCACGAGCAGTACTTC; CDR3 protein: CAISETGTGAHEQYF
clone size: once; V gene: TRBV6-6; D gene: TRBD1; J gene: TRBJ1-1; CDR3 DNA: TGTGCCAGCAGAGCCTCCGGGACAGCAAATATCGAAGCTTTCTTT; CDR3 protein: CASRASGTANIEAFF
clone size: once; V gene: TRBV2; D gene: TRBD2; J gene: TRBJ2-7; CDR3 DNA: TGTGCCAGCAGTGAGTACCCCGGGACTAGCGCCTACGAGCAGTACTTC; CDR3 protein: CASSEYPGTSAYEQYF
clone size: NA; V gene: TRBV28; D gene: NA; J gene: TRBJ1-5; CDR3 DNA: TGTGCCAGCAGCGAACTAGGGAGTTGGGGAAGCAATCAGCCCCAGCATTTT; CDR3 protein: CASSELGSWGSNQPQHF
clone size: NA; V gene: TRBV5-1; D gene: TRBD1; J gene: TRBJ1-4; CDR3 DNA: TGCGCCAGCAGCTTGGAAACAGGGGCTAATGAAAAACTGTTTTTT; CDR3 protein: CASSLETGANEKLFF
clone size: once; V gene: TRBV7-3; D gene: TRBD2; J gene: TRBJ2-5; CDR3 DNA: TGTGCCAGCAGCACGCAGGGAGGGGAGACCCAGTACTTC; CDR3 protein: CASSTQGGETQYF
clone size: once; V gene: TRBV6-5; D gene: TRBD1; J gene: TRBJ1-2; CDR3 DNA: TGTGCCAGCAGTGAAGGACAGGGGCACGGCTACACCTTC; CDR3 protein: CASSEGQGHGYTF
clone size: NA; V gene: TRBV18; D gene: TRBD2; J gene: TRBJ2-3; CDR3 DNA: TGTGCCAGCTCACCTATGCTAGCGGGAGGCAGCACAGATACGCAGTATTTT; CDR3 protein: CASSPMLAGGSTDTQYF
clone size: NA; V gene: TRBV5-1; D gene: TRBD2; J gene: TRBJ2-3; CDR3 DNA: TGCGCCAGCAGCTCGGGGACTAGTAGGACAGATACGCAGTATTTT; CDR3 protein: CASSSGTSRTDTQYF
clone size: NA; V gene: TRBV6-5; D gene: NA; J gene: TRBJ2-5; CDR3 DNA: TGTGCCAGCAGTTACCAGGAGGGGAGGTTAGAGACCCAGTACTTC; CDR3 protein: CASSYQEGRLETQYF
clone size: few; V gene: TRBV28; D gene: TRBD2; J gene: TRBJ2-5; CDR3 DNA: TGTGCCAGCCTTCACGGGGCGGGAGGGACCCAGTACTTC; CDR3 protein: CASLHGAGGTQYF
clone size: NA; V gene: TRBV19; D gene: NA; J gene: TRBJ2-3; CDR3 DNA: TGTGCCAGTAGTACTACCACAGATACGCAGTATTTT; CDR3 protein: CASSTTTDTQYF
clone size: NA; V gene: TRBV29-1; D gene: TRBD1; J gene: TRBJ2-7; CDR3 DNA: TGCAGCGTTGGAGGACAGGGAATGGGACTCTACGAGCAGTACTTC; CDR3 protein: CSVGGQGMGLYEQYF
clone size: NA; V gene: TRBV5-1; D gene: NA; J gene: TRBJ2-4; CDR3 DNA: TGCGCCAGCAGCTTGGACGGGATTCAGTACTTC; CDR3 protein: CASSLDGIQYF
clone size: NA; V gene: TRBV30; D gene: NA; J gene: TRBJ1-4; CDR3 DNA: TGTGCCTGGAGAAGGGGGGGGGACACAGAAAAACTGTTTTTT; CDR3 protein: CAWRRGGDTEKLFF
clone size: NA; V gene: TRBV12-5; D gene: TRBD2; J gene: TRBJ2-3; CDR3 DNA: TGTGCTAGTGGTTTGGGACTAGCGGGAGGAATCGATACGCAGTATTTT; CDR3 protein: CASGLGLAGGIDTQYF
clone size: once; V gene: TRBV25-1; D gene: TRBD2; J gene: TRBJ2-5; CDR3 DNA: TGTGCCAGCAGTGAACCCCTAGCGGGAAAAGAGACCCAGTACTTC; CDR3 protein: CASSEPLAGKETQYF
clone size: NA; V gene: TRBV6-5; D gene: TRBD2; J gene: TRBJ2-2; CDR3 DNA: TGTGCCAGCACGGGGCGGGAGTGGGACACCGGGGAGCTGTTTTTT; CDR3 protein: CASTGREWDTGELFF
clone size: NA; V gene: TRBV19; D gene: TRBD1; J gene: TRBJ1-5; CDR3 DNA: TGTGCCAGTAGTACACAGGGGGACCAGCCCCAGCATTTT; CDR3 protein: CASSTQGDQPQHF
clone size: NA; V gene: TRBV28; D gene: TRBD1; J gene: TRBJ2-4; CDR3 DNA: TGTGCCAGCCGACAGGGGACCAAAAACATTCAGTACTTC; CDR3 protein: CASRQGTKNIQYF
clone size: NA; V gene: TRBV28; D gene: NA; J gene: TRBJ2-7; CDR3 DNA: TGTGCCAGCAGTTTCCGGACTGTCTCCCACGAGCAGTACTTC; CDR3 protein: CASSFRTVSHEQYF
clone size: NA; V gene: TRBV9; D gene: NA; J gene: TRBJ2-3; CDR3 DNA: TGTGCCAGCAGCGCGACCCTAGGGGGGGCCCCAGATACGCAGTATTTT; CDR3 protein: CASSATLGGAPDTQYF
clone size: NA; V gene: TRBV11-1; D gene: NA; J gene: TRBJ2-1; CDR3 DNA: TGTGCCAGCAGCTTAGGGTCGGGAGAGCCCTACAATGAGCAGTTCTTC; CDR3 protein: CASSLGSGEPYNEQFF
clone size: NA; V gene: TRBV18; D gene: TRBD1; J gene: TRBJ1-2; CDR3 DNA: TGTGCCAGCTCACCTGCGTTCCGAGGACAGGGGGCTTCTGGCTACACCTTC; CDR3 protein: CASSPAFRGQGASGYTF
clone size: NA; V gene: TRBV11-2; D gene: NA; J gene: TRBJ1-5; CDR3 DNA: TGTGCCAGCAGCTTATATCCTGGGAGCGTGAGCAATCAGCCCCAGCATTTT; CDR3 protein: CASSLYPGSVSNQPQHF
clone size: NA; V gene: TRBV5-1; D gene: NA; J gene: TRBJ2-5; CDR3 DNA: TGCGCCAGCAGCTTGGCCGGGTCCCAAGAGACCCAGTACTTC; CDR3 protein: CASSLAGSQETQYF
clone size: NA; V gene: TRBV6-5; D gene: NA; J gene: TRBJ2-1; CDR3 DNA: TGTGCCAGCAGTTTCCAGACAGGTGCCTCCTACAATGAGCAGTTCTTC; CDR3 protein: CASSFQTGASYNEQFF
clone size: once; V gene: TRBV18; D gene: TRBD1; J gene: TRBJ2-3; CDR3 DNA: TGTGCCAGCTCACCCGGGACAGGGGGCCGTGGTGCAGATACGCAGTATTTT; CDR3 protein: CASSPGTGGRGADTQYF
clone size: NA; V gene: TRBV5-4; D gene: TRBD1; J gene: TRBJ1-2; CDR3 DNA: TGTGCCAGCAGCTTGGAGTCGACAGGGCCATTGTTGTATGGCTACACCTTC; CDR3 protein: CASSLESTGPLLYGYTF
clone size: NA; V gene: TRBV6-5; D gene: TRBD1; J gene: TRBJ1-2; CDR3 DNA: TGTGCCAGCAGGCTCCCGGGACAGAGTTCTGGCTACACCTTC; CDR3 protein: CASRLPGQSSGYTF
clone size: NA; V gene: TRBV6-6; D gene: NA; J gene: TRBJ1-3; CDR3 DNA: TGTGCCAGCACCAAGCCGGGACTGATCTCTGGAAACACCATATATTTT; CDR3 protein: CASTKPGLISGNTIYF
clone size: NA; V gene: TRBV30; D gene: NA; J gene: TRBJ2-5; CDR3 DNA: TGTGCCTGGAGAGCGGATCAAGAGACCCAGTACTTC; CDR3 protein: CAWRADQETQYF
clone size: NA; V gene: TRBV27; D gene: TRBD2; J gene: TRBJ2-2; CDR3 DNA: TGTGCCAGCAGTTCCTCCCGGGGAGGGGTTAACACCGGGGAGCTGTTTTTT; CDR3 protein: CASSSSRGGVNTGELFF
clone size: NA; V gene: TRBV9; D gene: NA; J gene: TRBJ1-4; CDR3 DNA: TGTGCCAGCAGCGGGGGGGGTAAAACAGGAGAAAAACTGTTTTTT; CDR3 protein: CASSGGGKTGEKLFF
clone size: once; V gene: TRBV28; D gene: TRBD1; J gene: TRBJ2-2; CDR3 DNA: TGTGCCAGCAGTTTCCAGGGGGCTTCCGGGGAGCTGTTTTTT; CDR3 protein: CASSFQGASGELFF
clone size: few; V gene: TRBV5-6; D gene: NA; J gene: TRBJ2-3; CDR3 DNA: TGTGCCAGCAGCGGAGGGACAGCTAGCACAGATACGCAGTATTTT; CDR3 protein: CASSGGTASTDTQYF
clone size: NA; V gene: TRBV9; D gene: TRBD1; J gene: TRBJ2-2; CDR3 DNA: TGTGCCAGCAGCGCCACCGGGACAGATAACACCGGGGAGCTGTTTTTT; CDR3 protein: CASSATGTDNTGELFF
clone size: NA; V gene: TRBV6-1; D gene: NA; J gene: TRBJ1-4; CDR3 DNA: TGTGCCAGCAGAGAAAGGGGGACACTGGAAAAACTGTTTTTT; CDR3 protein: CASRERGTLEKLFF
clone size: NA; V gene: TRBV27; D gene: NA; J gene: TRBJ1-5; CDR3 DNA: TGTGCCAGCAGTTCGGGACTGAGTTATAGCAATCAGCCCCAGCATTTT; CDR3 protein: CASSSGLSYSNQPQHF
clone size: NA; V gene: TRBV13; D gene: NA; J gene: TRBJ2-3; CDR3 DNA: TGTGCCTCAAGAAAAGGGGCAGATACGCAGTATTTT; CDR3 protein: CASRKGADTQYF
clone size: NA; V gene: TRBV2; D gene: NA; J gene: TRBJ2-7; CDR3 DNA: TGTGCCAGCAGCCAGGGGGGTGGGGTTAGTACCTACGAGCAGTACTTC; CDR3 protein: CASSQGGGVSTYEQYF
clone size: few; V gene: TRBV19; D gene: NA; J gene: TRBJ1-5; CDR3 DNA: TGTGCCAGTAGTGGTGCACTCCATGGCAATCAGCCCCAGCATTTT; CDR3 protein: CASSGALHGNQPQHF
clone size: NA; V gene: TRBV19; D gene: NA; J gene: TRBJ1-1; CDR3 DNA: TGTGCCAGTAGTATACTTTCGGGGGCTGAAGCTTTCTTT; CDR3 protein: CASSILSGAEAFF
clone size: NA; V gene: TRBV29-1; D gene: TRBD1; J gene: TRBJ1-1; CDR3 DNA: TGCAGCGCCCTAAGGGGGACAGGGGGCACTGAAGCTTTCTTT; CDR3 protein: CSALRGTGGTEAFF
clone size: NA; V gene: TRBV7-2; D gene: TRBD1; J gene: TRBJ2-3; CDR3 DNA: TGTGCCAGCAGCTTAGTCACCGGGACAGGGGGGCGCACAGATACGCAGTATTTT; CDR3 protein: CASSLVTGTGGRTDTQYF
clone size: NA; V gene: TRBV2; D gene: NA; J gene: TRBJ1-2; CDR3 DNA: TGTGCCAGCAGTGAAGGGACAGCCTATGGCTACACCTTC; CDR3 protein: CASSEGTAYGYTF
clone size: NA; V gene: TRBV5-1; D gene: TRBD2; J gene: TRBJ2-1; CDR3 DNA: TGCGCCAGCAGCGTATTAGCGGGAGGGCCGAATGAGCAGTTCTTC; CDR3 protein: CASSVLAGGPNEQFF
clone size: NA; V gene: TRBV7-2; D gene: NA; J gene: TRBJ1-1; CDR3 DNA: TGTGCCAGCAGCTTCACAATCAACACTGAAGCTTTCTTT; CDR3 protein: CASSFTINTEAFF
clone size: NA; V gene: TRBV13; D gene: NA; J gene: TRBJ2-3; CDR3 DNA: TGTGCCAGCAGCTTACGGGTTAACCGAGGCACAGATACGCAGTATTTT; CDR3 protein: CASSLRVNRGTDTQYF
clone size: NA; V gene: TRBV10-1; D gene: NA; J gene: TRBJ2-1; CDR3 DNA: TGCGCCAGCAGTGAAGGGACGGTTGGGGGGGAGCAGTTCTTC; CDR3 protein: CASSEGTVGGEQFF
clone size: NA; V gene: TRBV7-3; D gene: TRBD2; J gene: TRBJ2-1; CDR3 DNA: TGTGCCAGCAGGGCAAGCGGGAAATCCTACAATGAGCAGTTCTTC; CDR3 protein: CASRASGKSYNEQFF
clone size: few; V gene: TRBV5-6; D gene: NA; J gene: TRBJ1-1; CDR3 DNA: TGTGCCAGCAACCTCCGGGGAGGGGGCACTGAAGCTTTCTTT; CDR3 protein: CASNLRGGGTEAFF
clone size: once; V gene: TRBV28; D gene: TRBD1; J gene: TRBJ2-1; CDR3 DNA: TGTGCCAGCAGTCCGCTACCGGGACAGGGAGGCAATGAGCAGTTCTTC; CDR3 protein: CASSPLPGQGGNEQFF
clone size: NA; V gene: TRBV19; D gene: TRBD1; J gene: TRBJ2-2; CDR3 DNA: TGTGCCAGTAGTCCACAGGACAGGCGGTCCGGGGAGCTGTTTTTT; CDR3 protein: CASSPQDRRSGELFF
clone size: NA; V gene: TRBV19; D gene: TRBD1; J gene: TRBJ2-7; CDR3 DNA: TGTGCCAGTAGTCCACGACAGGGGGCCTACGAGCAGTACTTC; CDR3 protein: CASSPRQGAYEQYF
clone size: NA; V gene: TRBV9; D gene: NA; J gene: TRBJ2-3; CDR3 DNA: TGTGCCAGCAGCCCCTTCGAGGGGCGGGGAATGACAGATACGCAGTATTTT; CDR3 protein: CASSPFEGRGMTDTQYF
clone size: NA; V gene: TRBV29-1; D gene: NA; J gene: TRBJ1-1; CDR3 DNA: TGCAGCGTTGCGCAGATAGAAGCTTTCTTT; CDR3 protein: CSVAQIEAFF
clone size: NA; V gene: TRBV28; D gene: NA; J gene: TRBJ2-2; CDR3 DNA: TGTGCCAGCAGTCCGCCGGGGAACACCGGGGAGCTGTTTTTT; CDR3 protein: CASSPPGNTGELFF